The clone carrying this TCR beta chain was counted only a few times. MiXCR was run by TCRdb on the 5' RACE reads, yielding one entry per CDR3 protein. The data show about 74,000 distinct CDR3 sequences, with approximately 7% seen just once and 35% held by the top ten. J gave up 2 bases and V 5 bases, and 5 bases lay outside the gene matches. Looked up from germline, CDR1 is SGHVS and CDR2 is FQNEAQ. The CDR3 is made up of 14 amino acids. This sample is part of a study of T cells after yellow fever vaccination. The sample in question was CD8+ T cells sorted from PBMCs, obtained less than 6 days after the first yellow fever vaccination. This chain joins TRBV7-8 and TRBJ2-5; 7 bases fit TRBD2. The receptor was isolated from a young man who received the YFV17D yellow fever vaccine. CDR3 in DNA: TGTGCCAGCAGCCCTTTTAGCGGGCAAGAGACCCAGTACTTC. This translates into CASSPFSGQETQYF.